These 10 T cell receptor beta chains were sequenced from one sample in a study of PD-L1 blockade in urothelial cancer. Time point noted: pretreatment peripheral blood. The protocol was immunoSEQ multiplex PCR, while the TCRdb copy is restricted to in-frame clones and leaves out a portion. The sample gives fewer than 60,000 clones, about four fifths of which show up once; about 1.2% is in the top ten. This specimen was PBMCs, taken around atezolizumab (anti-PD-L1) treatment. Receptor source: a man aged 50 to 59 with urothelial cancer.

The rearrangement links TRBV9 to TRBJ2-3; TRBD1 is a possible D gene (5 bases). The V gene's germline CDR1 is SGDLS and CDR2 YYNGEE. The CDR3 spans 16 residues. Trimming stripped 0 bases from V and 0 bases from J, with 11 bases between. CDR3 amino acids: CASSVEGQTSTDTQYF. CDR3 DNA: TGTGCCAGCAGCGTAGAGGGGCAGACTAGCACAGATACGCAGTATTTT.

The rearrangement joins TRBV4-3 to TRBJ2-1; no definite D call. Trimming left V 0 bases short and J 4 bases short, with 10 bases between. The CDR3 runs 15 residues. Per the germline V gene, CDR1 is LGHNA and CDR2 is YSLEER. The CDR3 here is CASSQDWAPYNEQFF. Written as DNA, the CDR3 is TGCGCCAGCAGCCAAGATTGGGCCCCTTACAATGAGCAGTTCTTC.

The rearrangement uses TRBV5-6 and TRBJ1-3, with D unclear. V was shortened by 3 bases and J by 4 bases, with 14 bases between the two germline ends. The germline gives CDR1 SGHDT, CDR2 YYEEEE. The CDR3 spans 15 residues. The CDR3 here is CASSSPQATGNTIYF. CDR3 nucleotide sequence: TGTGCCAGCAGCTCTCCCCAGGCTACCGGAAACACCATATATTTT.

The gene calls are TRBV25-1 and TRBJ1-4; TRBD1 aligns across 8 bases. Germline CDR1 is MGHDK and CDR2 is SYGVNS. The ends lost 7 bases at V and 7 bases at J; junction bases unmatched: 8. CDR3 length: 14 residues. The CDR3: CASNRGGRGEKLFF. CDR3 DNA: TGTGCCAGCAACAGGGGGGGTCGCGGTGAAAAACTGTTTTTT.

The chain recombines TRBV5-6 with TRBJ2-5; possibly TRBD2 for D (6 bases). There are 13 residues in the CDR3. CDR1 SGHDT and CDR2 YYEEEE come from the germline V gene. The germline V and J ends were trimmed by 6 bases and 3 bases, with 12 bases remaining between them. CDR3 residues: CASNPSVEETQYF. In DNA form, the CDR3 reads TGTGCCAGCAACCCTAGCGTCGAAGAGACCCAGTACTTC.

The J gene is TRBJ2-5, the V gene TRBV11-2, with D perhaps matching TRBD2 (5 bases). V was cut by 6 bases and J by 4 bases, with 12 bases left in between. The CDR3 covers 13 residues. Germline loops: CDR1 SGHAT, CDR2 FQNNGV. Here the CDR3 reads CASRRLAVETQYF. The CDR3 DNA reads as TGTGCCAGCAGACGTCTAGCTGTAGAGACCCAGTACTTC.

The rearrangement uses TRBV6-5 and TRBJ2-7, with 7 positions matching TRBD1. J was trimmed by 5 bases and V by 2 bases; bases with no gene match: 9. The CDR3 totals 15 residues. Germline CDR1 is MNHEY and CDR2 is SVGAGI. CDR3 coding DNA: TGTGCCAGCAGTTACGCCTCGACAGGGACCCACGAGCAGTACTTC. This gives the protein CASSYASTGTHEQYF.

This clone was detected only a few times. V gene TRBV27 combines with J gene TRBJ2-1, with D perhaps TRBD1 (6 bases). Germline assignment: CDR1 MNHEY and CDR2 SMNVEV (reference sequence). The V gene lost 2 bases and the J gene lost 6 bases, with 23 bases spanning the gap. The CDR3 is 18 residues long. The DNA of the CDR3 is TGTGCCAGCAGTTTAGATCAGGGGACGGGACCCCTGGGCAATGAGCAGTTCTTC. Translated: CASSLDQGTGPLGNEQFF.

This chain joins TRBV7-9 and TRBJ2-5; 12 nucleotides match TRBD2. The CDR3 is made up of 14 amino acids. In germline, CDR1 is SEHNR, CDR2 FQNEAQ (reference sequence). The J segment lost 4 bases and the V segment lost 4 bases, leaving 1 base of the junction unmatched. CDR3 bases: TGTGCCAGCAGCTCTAGCGGGGGGGTAGAGACCCAGTACTTC. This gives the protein CASSSSGGVETQYF. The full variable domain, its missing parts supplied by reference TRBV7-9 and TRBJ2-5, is DTGVSQNPRHKITKRGQNVTFRCDPISEHNRLYWYRQTLGQGPEFLTYFQNEAQLEKSRLLSDRFSAERPKGSFSTLEIQRTEQGDSAMYLCASSSSGGVETQYFGPGTRLLVL.

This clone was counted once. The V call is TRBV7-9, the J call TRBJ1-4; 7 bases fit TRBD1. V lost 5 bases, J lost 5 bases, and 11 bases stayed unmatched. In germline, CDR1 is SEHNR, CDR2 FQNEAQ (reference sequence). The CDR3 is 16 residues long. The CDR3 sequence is CASSPTGGTVNEKLFF. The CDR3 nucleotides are TGTGCCAGCAGCCCCACCGGAGGGACAGTGAATGAAAAACTGTTTTTT.